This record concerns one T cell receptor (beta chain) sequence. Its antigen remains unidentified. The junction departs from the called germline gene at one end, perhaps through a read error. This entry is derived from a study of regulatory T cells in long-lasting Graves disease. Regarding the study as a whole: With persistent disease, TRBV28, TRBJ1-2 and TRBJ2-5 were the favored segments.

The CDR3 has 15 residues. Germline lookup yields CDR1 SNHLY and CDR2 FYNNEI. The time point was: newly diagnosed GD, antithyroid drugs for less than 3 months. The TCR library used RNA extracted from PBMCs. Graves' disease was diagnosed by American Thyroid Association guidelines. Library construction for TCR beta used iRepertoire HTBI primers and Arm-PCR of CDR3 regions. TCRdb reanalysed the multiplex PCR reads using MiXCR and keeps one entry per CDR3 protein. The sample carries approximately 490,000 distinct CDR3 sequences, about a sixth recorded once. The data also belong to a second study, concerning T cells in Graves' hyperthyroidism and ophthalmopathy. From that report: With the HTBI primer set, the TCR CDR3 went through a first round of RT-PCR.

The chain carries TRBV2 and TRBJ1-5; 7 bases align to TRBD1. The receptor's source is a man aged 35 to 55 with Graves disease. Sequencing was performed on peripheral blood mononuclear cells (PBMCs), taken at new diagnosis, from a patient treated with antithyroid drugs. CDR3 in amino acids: CASSGGQNSDQPQHF. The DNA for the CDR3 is TGTGCCAGCAGTGGGGGACAGAATAGCGATCAGCCCCAGCATTTT.